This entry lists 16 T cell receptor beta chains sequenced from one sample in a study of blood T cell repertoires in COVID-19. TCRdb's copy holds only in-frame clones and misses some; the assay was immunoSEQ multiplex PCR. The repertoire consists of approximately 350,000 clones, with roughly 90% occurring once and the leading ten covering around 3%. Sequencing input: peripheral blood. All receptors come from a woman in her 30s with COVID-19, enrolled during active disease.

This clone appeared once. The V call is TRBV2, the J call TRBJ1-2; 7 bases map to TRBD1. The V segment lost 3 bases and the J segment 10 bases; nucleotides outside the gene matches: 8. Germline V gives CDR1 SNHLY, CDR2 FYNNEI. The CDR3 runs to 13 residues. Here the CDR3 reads CASSDGLDRSYTF. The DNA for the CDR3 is TGTGCCAGCAGTGATGGGTTGGACAGGTCCTACACCTTC.

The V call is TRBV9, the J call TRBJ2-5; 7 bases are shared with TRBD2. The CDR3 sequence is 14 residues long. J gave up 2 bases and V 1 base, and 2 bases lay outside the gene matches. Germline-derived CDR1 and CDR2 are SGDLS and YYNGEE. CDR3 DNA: TGTGCCAGCAGCGTATCGGGGGGTCAAGAGACCCAGTACTTC. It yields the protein CASSVSGGQETQYF.

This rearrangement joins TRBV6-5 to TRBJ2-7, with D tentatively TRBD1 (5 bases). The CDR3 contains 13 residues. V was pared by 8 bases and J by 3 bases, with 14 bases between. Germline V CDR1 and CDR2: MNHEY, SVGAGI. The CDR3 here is CASGAASFYEQYF. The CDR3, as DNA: TGTGCCAGCGGGGCTGCTAGTTTCTACGAGCAGTACTTC.

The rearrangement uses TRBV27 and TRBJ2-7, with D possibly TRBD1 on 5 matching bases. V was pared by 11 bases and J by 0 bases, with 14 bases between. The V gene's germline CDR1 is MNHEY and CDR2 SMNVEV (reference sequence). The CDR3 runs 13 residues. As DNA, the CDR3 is TGTGCCTCCGCTTTGACAGACTCCTACGAGCAGTACTTC. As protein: CASALTDSYEQYF.

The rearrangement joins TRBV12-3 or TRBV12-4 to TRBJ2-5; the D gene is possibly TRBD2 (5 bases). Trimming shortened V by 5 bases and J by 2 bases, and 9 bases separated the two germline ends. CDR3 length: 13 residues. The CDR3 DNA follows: TGTGCCAGCAGTCCGGGAACGCAAGAGACCCAGTACTTC. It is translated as CASSPGTQETQYF.

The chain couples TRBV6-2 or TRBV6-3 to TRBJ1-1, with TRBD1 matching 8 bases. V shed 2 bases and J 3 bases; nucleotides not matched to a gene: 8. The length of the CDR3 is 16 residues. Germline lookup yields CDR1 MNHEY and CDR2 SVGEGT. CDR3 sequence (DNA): TGTGCCAGCAGTTACCAACAGGGGGTCGGGGACACTGAAGCTTTCTTT. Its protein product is CASSYQQGVGDTEAFF.

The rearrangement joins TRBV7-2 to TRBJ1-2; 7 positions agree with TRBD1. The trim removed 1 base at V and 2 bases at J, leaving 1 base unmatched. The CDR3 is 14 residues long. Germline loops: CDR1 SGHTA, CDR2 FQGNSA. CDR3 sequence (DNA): TGTGCCAGCAGCTTAGGCAGGGGGAACTATGGCTACACCTTC. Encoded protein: CASSLGRGNYGYTF. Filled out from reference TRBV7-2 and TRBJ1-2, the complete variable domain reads GAGVSQSPSNKVTEKGKDVELRCDPISGHTALYWYRQSLGQGLEFLIYFQGNSAPDKSGLPSDRFSAERTGGSVSTLTIQRTQQEDSAVYLCASSLGRGNYGYTFGSGTRLTVV.

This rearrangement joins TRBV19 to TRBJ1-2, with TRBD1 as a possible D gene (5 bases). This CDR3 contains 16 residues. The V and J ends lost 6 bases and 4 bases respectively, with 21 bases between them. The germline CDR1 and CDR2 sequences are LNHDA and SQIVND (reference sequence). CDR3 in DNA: TGTGCCAGTAGAATGGCAGGGCTTGACAAAACCTATGGCTACACCTTC. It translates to CASRMAGLDKTYGYTF. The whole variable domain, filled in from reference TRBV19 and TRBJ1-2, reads DGGITQSPKYLFRKEGQNVTLSCEQNLNHDAMYWYRQDPGQGLRLIYYSQIVNDFQKGDIAEGYSVSREKKESFPLTVTSAQKNPTAFYLCASRMAGLDKTYGYTFGSGTRLTVV.

The CDR3: CASSESGQSEQYV. The CDR3 region has the DNA TGTGCCAGCAGTGAATCGGGACAGAGCGAGCAGTACGTC. The chain couples TRBV25-1 to TRBJ2-7; TRBD1 aligns across 7 bases. Trimming cost V 1 base and J 6 bases; bases outside gene matches: 3. Looked up from germline, CDR1 is MGHDK and CDR2 is SYGVNS. This CDR3 is 13 amino acids long.

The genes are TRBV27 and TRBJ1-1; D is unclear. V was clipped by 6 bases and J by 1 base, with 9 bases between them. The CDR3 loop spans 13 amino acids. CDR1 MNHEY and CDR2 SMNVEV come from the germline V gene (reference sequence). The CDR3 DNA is TGTGCCAGCAGACTCGAGAGGAACACTGAAGCTTTCTTT. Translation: CASRLERNTEAFF.

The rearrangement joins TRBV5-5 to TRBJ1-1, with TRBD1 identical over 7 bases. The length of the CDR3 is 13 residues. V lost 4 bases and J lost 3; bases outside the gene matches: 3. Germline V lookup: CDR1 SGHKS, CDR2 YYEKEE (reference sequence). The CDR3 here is CASSRQGDTEAFF. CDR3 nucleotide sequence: TGTGCCAGCAGCAGACAGGGCGACACTGAAGCTTTCTTT.

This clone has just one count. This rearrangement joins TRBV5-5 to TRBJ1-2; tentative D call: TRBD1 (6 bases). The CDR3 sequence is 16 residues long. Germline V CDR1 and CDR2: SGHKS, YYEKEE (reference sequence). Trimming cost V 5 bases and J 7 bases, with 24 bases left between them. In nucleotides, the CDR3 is TGTGCCAGCAGTCTCGTCTCCCCAACAGGGTCTACTGGCTACACCTTC. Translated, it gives CASSLVSPTGSTGYTF.

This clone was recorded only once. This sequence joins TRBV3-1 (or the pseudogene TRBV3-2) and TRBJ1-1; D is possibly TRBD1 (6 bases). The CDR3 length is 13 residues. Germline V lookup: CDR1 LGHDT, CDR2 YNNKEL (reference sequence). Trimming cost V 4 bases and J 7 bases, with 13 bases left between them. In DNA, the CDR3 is TGTGCCAGCAGCCCACAGGGCGCGGGTGAAGCTTTCTTT. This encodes CASSPQGAGEAFF.

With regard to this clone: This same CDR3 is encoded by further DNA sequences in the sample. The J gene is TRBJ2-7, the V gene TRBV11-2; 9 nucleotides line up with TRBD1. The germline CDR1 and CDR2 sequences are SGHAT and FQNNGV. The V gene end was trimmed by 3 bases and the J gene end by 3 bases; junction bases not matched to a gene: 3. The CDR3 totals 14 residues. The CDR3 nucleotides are TGTGCCAGCAGCTTGGGACAGGGAGACTACGAGCAGTACTTC. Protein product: CASSLGQGDYEQYF.

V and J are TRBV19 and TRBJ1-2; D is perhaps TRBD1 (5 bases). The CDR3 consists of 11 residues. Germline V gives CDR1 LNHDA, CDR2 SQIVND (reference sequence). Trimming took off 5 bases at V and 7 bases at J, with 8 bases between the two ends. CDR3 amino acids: CASSRRAGYTF. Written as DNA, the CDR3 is TGTGCCAGTAGTCGCAGGGCTGGCTACACCTTC.

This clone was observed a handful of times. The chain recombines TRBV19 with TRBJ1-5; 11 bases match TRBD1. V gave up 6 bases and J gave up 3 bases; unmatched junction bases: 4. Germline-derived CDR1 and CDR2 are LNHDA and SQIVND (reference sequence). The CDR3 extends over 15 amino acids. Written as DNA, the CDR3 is TGTGCCAGTAGATGGGACAGGGGGTACAATCAGCCCCAGCATTTT. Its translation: CASRWDRGYNQPQHF.